Here is one T cell receptor beta chain with its context. From germline, CDR1 is MNHEY and CDR2 SVGEGT. This CDR3 is 15 amino acids long. Trimming took off 5 bases at V and 2 bases at J, with 16 bases between the two ends. Authors' analysis steps: From reference gene primer amplification, estimates of nucleated cell counts were derived. Measured with immunoSEQ multiplex PCR; TCRdb has only the in-frame clones, and not every one. For V, J and clone size, that table is used; D and trimming come from the DNA. The sample records around 80,000 clones, roughly 82% being singletons. This sample is part of a study of blood T cell repertoires in COVID-19. For the study at large: COVID-19 samples from acute and convalescent phases originated in the United States, Italy and Spain. Sources were T cells, B-cell-depleted T cells, or PBMCs; the material itself was cDNA or gDNA.

The material sequenced was peripheral blood. This sequence originates from a woman of 80 years or more with active or convalescent COVID-19. The V gene is TRBV6-2 or TRBV6-3, the J gene TRBJ2-7; D is perhaps TRBD1 (7 bases). The CDR3: CASSDREVNPYEQYF. The CDR3 bases are TGTGCCAGCAGTGACAGGGAGGTTAATCCCTACGAGCAGTACTTC.